This is a list of T cell receptor beta chains from one sample in a study of T cells in Graves' hyperthyroidism and ophthalmopathy. TCRdb processed the multiplex PCR reads anew with MiXCR; each CDR3 protein has one entry. The profile covers about 130,000 distinct CDR3 sequences, with roughly a fifth appearing a single time and around 70% taken by the ten largest. The sequenced sample was blood. The receptor source for this set is a woman between 45 and 65 years old with Graves' hyperthyroidism that later progressed to Graves' ophthalmopathy. The CDR3 runs from the conserved cysteine through the conserved F or W. D genes are given only for firm matches. Not every row has a clone size; where given, it reads once, few, many or a size class.

v_call	clone_size	j_call	d_call	cdr3_nt	cdr3_aa
TRBV9	once	TRBJ2-5	TRBD1	TGTACCAGCAGCTCCCTGGGTGACAGGGCTGAGACCCAGTACTTC	CTSSSLGDRAETQYF
TRBV20-1	.	TRBJ2-1	TRBD2	TGCAGTGCACGTGCTAGCGGGTTTTTTTACAATGAGCAGTTCTTC	CSARASGFFYNEQFF
TRBV6-1	once	TRBJ1-1	.	TGTGCCAGCAAGGAAAAGATGAACACTGAAGCTTTCTTT	CASKEKMNTEAFF
TRBV2	many	TRBJ1-5	.	TGTGCCAGCAGCTCTGAGATCAATCAGCCCCAGCATTTT	CASSSEINQPQHF
TRBV10-3	.	TRBJ2-7	TRBD1	TGTGCCATCAGCTTCGCCAAAGACAGGGGGCATGAGCAGTACTTC	CAISFAKDRGHEQYF
TRBV12-3/TRBV12-4	.	TRBJ1-5	TRBD1	TGTGCCAGCAGGAAGGGACAGTCAGGGCAGCCCCAGCATTTT	CASRKGQSGQPQHF
TRBV30	many	TRBJ1-4	TRBD1	TGTGCCTGGAGCTGGGACAGGGAAAAACTGTTTTTT	CAWSWDREKLFF
TRBV18	many	TRBJ1-1	.	TGTGCCAGCTCACCTGGCGGGACACAGAACACTGAAGCTTTCTTT	CASSPGGTQNTEAFF
TRBV6-2/TRBV6-3	many	TRBJ1-5	TRBD1	TGTGCCAGCAGCGACCGGACAGGGGGTTATCAGCCCCAGCATTTT	CASSDRTGGYQPQHF
TRBV29-1	many	TRBJ2-5	.	TGCAGCGTTGAGAGTGTCAGGTTAGGGGGGTCGCAGACCCAGTACTTC	CSVESVRLGGSQTQYF
TRBV28	few	TRBJ1-2	TRBD1	TGTGCCAGCAGTTTCCGGGACAGGGTCGACTATGGCTACACCTTC	CASSFRDRVDYGYTF
TRBV6-1	few	TRBJ1-2	.	TGTGCCAGCTTCCCCTCAGGGTCTTGGGGCTACACCTTC	CASFPSGSWGYTF
TRBV9	.	TRBJ2-3	.	TGTGCCAGCAGCGCCCTTGATACGCAGTATTTT	CASSALDTQYF
TRBV7-2	.	TRBJ2-1	.	TGTGCCAGCAGCTTATCCGAAAATGAGCAGTTCTTC	CASSLSENEQFF
TRBV28	many	TRBJ2-7	.	TGTGCCAGCAGTTTGACAGGGAGGAGGTACGAGCAGTACTTC	CASSLTGRRYEQYF
TRBV29-1	.	TRBJ1-2	.	TGCAGCGTTGAAAGGGTTGGGGATGGCTACACCTTC	CSVERVGDGYTF
TRBV28	many	TRBJ1-1	.	TGTGCCAGCTCAATCCCGATTAAGGGGGAACTCAGGGCCGGGAACACTGAAGCTTTCTTT	CASSIPIKGELRAGNTEAFF
TRBV5-1	few	TRBJ1-3	.	TGCGCCAGCAGAAAAGGAGAATCGACAGCTGGAAACACCATATATTTT	CASRKGESTAGNTIYF
TRBV19	few	TRBJ1-5	TRBD1	TGTGCCAGTAGTGATGACAGGGCGAATCAGCCCCAGCATTTT	CASSDDRANQPQHF